Listed below are T cell receptor beta chains from one sample, sequenced in a study of T-cell reconstitution after alpha-beta-depleted transplantation in children. TCRdb processed the PCR reads anew with MiXCR; each CDR3 protein has one entry. Among over 100,000 distinct CDR3 sequences listed, 10% were seen once. The starting material was PBMCs, obtained before TCRalphabeta/CD19-depleted stem cell transplant. All receptors derive from a boy aged 2-15 years with acute lymphoblastic leukemia, due to receive a stem cell transplant. Both conserved end residues are part of each CDR3. The D gene is left open where the match is weak. Clone sizes are given selectively: once, few, many, or a class where the clone is expanded.

size	V	D	J	DNA	CDR3
few	TRBV11-2	TRBD2	TRBJ2-1	TGTGCCAGCAGCACAACAACTCAGGCTAGCGGGAGTGTAAATGAGCAGTTCTTC	CASSTTTQASGSVNEQFF
few	TRBV24-1	-	TRBJ1-2	TGTGCCACCAGTGATTTGGACAACTATGGCTACACCTTC	CATSDLDNYGYTF
many	TRBV20-1	-	TRBJ1-1	TGCAGTGCTAGCGATCAGGGGTTTGTGCACACTGAAGCTTTCTTT	CSASDQGFVHTEAFF
many	TRBV7-2	-	TRBJ2-5	TGTGCCAGCAGCTTAAAGAGTACCCAAGAGACCCAGTACTTC	CASSLKSTQETQYF
many	TRBV7-9	-	TRBJ2-2	TGTGCCAGCAGCGTAAGGGGACGGTACACCGGGGAGCTGTTTTTT	CASSVRGRYTGELFF
-	TRBV20-1	TRBD1	TRBJ1-2	TGCAGTGCTAGACTCCAGACAGGGGTAGGGGGCTACACCTTC	CSARLQTGVGGYTF
few	TRBV20-1	-	TRBJ1-1	TGCAGTGCTTACGATCTCCCTGAAGCTTTCTTT	CSAYDLPEAFF
few	TRBV5-1	-	TRBJ1-1	TGCGCCAGCAGCTTATTGAACCGCACTGAAGCTTTCTTT	CASSLLNRTEAFF
few	TRBV5-1	-	TRBJ2-5	TGCGCCAGCAGCCTGGGGACTGAGCAAGAGACCCAGTACTTC	CASSLGTEQETQYF
few	TRBV20-1	TRBD2	TRBJ2-7	TGCAGTGCTGGCCCCTCCGGAGCGGGAGGGTACGAGCAGTACTTC	CSAGPSGAGGYEQYF
few	TRBV5-1	-	TRBJ2-7	TGCGCCAGCAGCTTGGCCGCGGGGACCTACGAGCAGTACTTC	CASSLAAGTYEQYF
-	TRBV4-1	TRBD2	TRBJ2-1	TGCGCCAGCAGCCAATCTCTAGCGGGAAACAATGAGCAGTTCTTC	CASSQSLAGNNEQFF
many	TRBV20-1	-	TRBJ2-3	TGCAGTGCCAACAGGGGGGGTAGGACAGATACGCAGTATTTT	CSANRGGRTDTQYF
few	TRBV18	-	TRBJ2-7	TGTGCCAGCTCACCGTCGACTGGCTACGAGCAGTACTTC	CASSPSTGYEQYF
-	TRBV6-1	TRBD1	TRBJ1-2	TGTGCCAGCAGTGCTACAGGGGTCCGATATGGCTACACCTTC	CASSATGVRYGYTF
-	TRBV20-1	-	TRBJ2-5	TGCAGTGCGAGGACCTTCGCGGCCAAGATTAGCCAAGAGACCCAGTACTTC	CSARTFAAKISQETQYF
few	TRBV6-5	TRBD2	TRBJ2-1	TGTGCCAGCAGCCTCCGGGGGGTACGGAATGAGCAGTTCTTC	CASSLRGVRNEQFF
many	TRBV7-9	TRBD2	TRBJ2-5	TGTGCCAGCAGCTTAGGACTAGCGGGAGGGCCCAAGGAGACCCAGTACTTC	CASSLGLAGGPKETQYF
-	TRBV7-9	-	TRBJ1-1	TGTGCCAGCAGCTTAGCGAGTCAGAGTGAAGCTTTCTTT	CASSLASQSEAFF
many	TRBV20-1	TRBD1	TRBJ2-4	TGCAGTGCTAGAGTTGGGACAGGGGAAAACATTCAGTACTTC	CSARVGTGENIQYF
-	TRBV30	TRBD1	TRBJ2-1	TGTGCCTGGACAACGGGACAGTTGTACAATGAGCAGTTCTTC	CAWTTGQLYNEQFF
few	TRBV5-1	TRBD1	TRBJ1-6	TGCGCCAGCAGCTTCTCGCCGGGACAGGGGGGTACTAATTCACCCCTCCACTTT	CASSFSPGQGGTNSPLHF
few	TRBV14	-	TRBJ2-1	TGTGCCAGCAGCCTCATACCGGGACCCGAACAAAATGAGCAGTTCTTC	CASSLIPGPEQNEQFF
many	TRBV6-5	TRBD2	TRBJ2-7	TGTGCCAGCAGCCCACCGGGGGGGTACTACGAGCAGTACTTC	CASSPPGGYYEQYF
few	TRBV20-1	-	TRBJ2-1	TGCAGTGCCCCGACCTACAATGAGCAGTTCTTC	CSAPTYNEQFF
few	TRBV18	-	TRBJ1-1	TGTGCCAGCTCACCAGTTGGGACTGAAGCTTTCTTT	CASSPVGTEAFF
-	TRBV5-1	-	TRBJ2-7	TGCGCCAGCAGTCCGGGACCCCGCTCCTACGAGCAGTACTTC	CASSPGPRSYEQYF
-	TRBV20-1	-	TRBJ2-2	TGCAGTGCTAGAGATCACACCAGGGGGGCGGACACCGGGGAGCTGTTTTTT	CSARDHTRGADTGELFF
-	TRBV6-1	-	TRBJ1-2	TGTGCCAGCAGTCCCCCAAGAGGGGGGGCCCCCTATGGCTACACCTTC	CASSPPRGGAPYGYTF
-	TRBV20-1	-	TRBJ2-1	TGCAGTGTATCCCTAATCTACAATGAGCAGTTCTTC	CSVSLIYNEQFF
few	TRBV12-3/TRBV12-4	-	TRBJ2-3	TGTGCCAGCAGTTTAGCGGGGCAGGGAGTTAGAACAGATACGCAGTATTTT	CASSLAGQGVRTDTQYF
-	TRBV5-6	-	TRBJ1-3	TGTGCCAGCAGCCGAGTCTCTGGAAACACCATATATTTT	CASSRVSGNTIYF
few	TRBV29-1	-	TRBJ2-3	TGCAGCGCTGGGGGCGTTCAGGGCCACGGCACAGATACGCAGTATTTT	CSAGGVQGHGTDTQYF
-	TRBV12-3/TRBV12-4	TRBD1	TRBJ2-5	TGTGCCAGCAGTGGGGTACGACAGGGGAGCCAAGAGACCCAGTACTTC	CASSGVRQGSQETQYF
many	TRBV27	-	TRBJ2-7	TGTGCCAGCAGAGTACCCTACAGGAGCTCCTACGAGCAGTACTTC	CASRVPYRSSYEQYF
few	TRBV6-5	-	TRBJ2-7	TGTGCCAGCAGTTCGGATAGCCCTCCCTACGAGCAGTACTTC	CASSSDSPPYEQYF
-	TRBV15	-	TRBJ2-1	TGTGCCACCAGCAGAGATTATGCAGGGCCCGTTAGCTCCTACAATGAGCAGTTCTTC	CATSRDYAGPVSSYNEQFF
-	TRBV9	TRBD1	TRBJ2-1	TGTGCCAGCAGCGCCGGAATGACCGCCGGGACAGGATACAATGAGCAGTTCTTC	CASSAGMTAGTGYNEQFF
-	TRBV7-8	-	TRBJ2-1	TGTGCCAGCAGCTTAAGAGGGACGGCCGACAATGAGCAGTTCTTC	CASSLRGTADNEQFF
few	TRBV5-1	-	TRBJ1-2	TGCGCCAGCAGCTTGGCCGGGGGCGATGGCTACACCTTC	CASSLAGGDGYTF
few	TRBV5-1	-	TRBJ1-1	TGCGCCAGCAGTCTTCGGTCCGGCACTGAAGCTTTCTTT	CASSLRSGTEAFF
-	TRBV5-4	-	TRBJ2-7	TGTGCCAGCAGCTTGCCGGACAGTCCGTACGAGCAGTACTTC	CASSLPDSPYEQYF
many	TRBV20-1	-	TRBJ1-1	TGCAGTGCTAGAGATGGGCAGTTACTAGGAGCTTTCTTT	CSARDGQLLGAFF
many	TRBV14	-	TRBJ2-7	TGTGCCAGCAGCTATCAACAGAAGTACGAGCAGTACTTC	CASSYQQKYEQYF
few	TRBV2	-	TRBJ1-1	TGTGCCAGCAGTGTGACTGGGGGGCCTGAAGCTTTCTTT	CASSVTGGPEAFF
few	TRBV5-1	TRBD1	TRBJ1-6	TGCGCCAGCAGCATCCGGGACAGCTCCTATAATTCACCCCTCCACTTT	CASSIRDSSYNSPLHF
few	TRBV20-1	-	TRBJ2-6	TGCAGTGCTCTGGGGGGCAGGGGCAACTCTGGGGCCAACGTCCTGACTTTC	CSALGGRGNSGANVLTF
few	TRBV5-4	-	TRBJ2-6	TGTGCCAGCAGCCCAGAGGGCTCTGGGGCCAACGTCCTGACTTTC	CASSPEGSGANVLTF
many	TRBV6-6	TRBD1	TRBJ2-5	TGTGCCAGCAGCCAGGGGGAAAAGACCCAGTACTTC	CASSQGEKTQYF
few	TRBV5-1	TRBD1	TRBJ2-7	TGCGCCAGCAGCCCCCGGACAGGGTTTGCCTACGAGCAGTACTTC	CASSPRTGFAYEQYF
many	TRBV7-6	-	TRBJ1-6	TGTGCCAGCAGCCCACGGTCGAGGACTTGGAATTCACCCCTCCACTTT	CASSPRSRTWNSPLHF
few	TRBV18	-	TRBJ2-1	TGTGCCAGCTCACCATTTCGGGAGTCCTACAATGAGCAGTTCTTC	CASSPFRESYNEQFF
many	TRBV5-5	TRBD2	TRBJ2-1	TGTGCCAGCAACCGACTAGCCCTCCACTCCTACAATGAGCAGTTCTTC	CASNRLALHSYNEQFF
many	TRBV7-9	-	TRBJ2-5	TGTGCCAGCGGTGGGGAGACCCAGTACTTC	CASGGETQYF
many	TRBV5-1	TRBD2	TRBJ2-1	TGCGCCAGCAGCTTTACGGTGGCGGGAGGACCGGTTGAGCAGTTCTTC	CASSFTVAGGPVEQFF
few	TRBV20-1	TRBD2	TRBJ2-1	TGCAGTGCGCGCGGGACTAGCGGGTTCCTGGATGAGCAGTTCTTC	CSARGTSGFLDEQFF
-	TRBV15	-	TRBJ2-5	TGTGCCACCAGCAGAGTGAGTGAGGAGACCCAGTACTTC	CATSRVSEETQYF
-	TRBV3-1	-	TRBJ2-7	TGTGCCAGCAGCCAAGAGGTGAAGGGCCCCTACGAGCAGTACTTC	CASSQEVKGPYEQYF